These 24 T cell receptor beta chains were all obtained from the same sample, sequenced in a study of T cells in Graves' hyperthyroidism and ophthalmopathy (dated by TCRdb to between 2018 and 2020). Libraries were made using multiplex PCR. Sequencing relied on an Illumina HiSeq 2000. The TCR beta CDR3 regions were amplified from RNA transcripts. The first round of RT-PCR for the TCR CDR3 was performed with the HTBI primer set and the Qiagen OneStep RT-PCR kit. TCRdb reprocessed the public reads (quality trimming at Q25 with fastp, clone calling with MiXCR) and kept in-frame beta chains. A single entry per CDR3 protein holds the most common genes and DNA from its merged rows. For this sample there are around 420,000 distinct CDR3 sequences; about 13% appear just once. Clones ranked in the top ten supply about 5% of the sample. Source material: blood. These receptors were collected from a woman younger than 30 with Graves' hyperthyroidism.

This clonotype was seen ten or more times. The chain joins TRBV12-3 or TRBV12-4 to TRBJ1-6; TRBD1 matches 11 bases. The CDR3 contains 17 residues. Losses at the gene ends were 4 bases for V and 5 bases for J; bases not matched to a gene: 7. The CDR3, as DNA: TGTGCCAGCAGTTCCAGGACAGGGGGCACCCATAATTCACCCCTCCACTTT. As protein: CASSSRTGGTHNSPLHF.

This clonotype was seen ten or more times. The CDR3 coding sequence is TGTGCCAGCCAAGCGTCGGTGATGACCTATAATTCACCCCTCCACTTT. As protein: CASQASVMTYNSPLHF. The rearrangement joins TRBV5-5 to TRBJ1-6; D call uncertain. V was shortened by 7 bases and J by 2 bases, with 16 bases between the two germline ends. The CDR3 length is 16 residues. CDR1 SGHKS and CDR2 YYEKEE come from the germline V gene (reference sequence).

This clonotype was seen many times. The chain links TRBV15 to TRBJ2-1, with a possible D match to TRBD1 (5 bases). Germline V CDR1 and CDR2: LNHNV, YYDKDF (reference sequence). The germline V and J ends were trimmed by 8 bases and 4 bases, with 15 bases remaining between them. CDR3 length: 14 amino acids. The CDR3 region has the DNA TGTGCCACCTCAATAGGGGTTCCTTACAATGAGCAGTTCTTC. Its translation is CATSIGVPYNEQFF.

At least ten counts were recorded for this clonotype. J is TRBJ2-3 and V is TRBV12-3 or TRBV12-4; the match to TRBD2 covers 10 bases. Losses at the gene ends were 2 bases for V and 1 base for J; bases not matched to a gene: 3. There are 16 residues in the CDR3. This chain's CDR3 is CASSLLGLAGTDTQYF. For the CDR3, the DNA is TGTGCCAGCAGTTTACTCGGACTAGCGGGCACAGATACGCAGTATTTT.

This clonotype showed up many times. The J gene is TRBJ2-7, the V gene TRBV12-5; 12 bases match TRBD2. The CDR3 covers 16 residues. From germline, CDR1 is LGHNT and CDR2 FRNRAP. The V and J ends lost 2 bases and 3 bases, in that order; junction bases with no gene match: 5. CDR3 loop: CASGLYLAGGSYEQYF. In DNA, the CDR3 is TGTGCTAGTGGTTTGTACCTAGCGGGGGGGAGCTACGAGCAGTACTTC.

This clonotype was counted ten times or more. The V gene is TRBV9, the J gene TRBJ2-7, with 8 bases matching TRBD2. The V gene's germline CDR1 is SGDLS and CDR2 YYNGEE. The CDR3 runs 15 residues. V was clipped by 3 bases and J by 6 bases; unmatched bases: 11. The CDR3 region is CASSATPGLGGEQYF. The CDR3 nucleotides are TGTGCCAGCAGCGCTACTCCGGGACTAGGGGGCGAGCAGTACTTC.

This clonotype was found many times. V and J are TRBV7-3 and TRBJ1-1; no definite D call. This CDR3 contains 13 residues. V shed 5 bases and J shed 0 bases, with 7 bases lying between them. Germline CDR1 SGHTA, CDR2 FQGTGA. CDR3 loop: CASSQLVNTEAFF. CDR3 nucleotide sequence: TGTGCCAGCAGCCAACTCGTGAACACTGAAGCTTTCTTT.

A remark on this clonotype: A read error is possible here, since a much larger clone lies one base away. The CDR3 region has the DNA TGTGCCAGCAGCTTAGGCTTCGGTGAGCAGTTCTTC. As protein: CASSLGFGEQFF. The V call is TRBV28, the J call TRBJ2-1; D is unresolved. The CDR3 is 12 amino acids. Trimming removed 6 bases at V and 9 bases at J, with 12 bases between. Germline V gene lookup returns CDR1 MDHEN and CDR2 SYDVKM.

This clonotype was detected many times. This chain connects TRBV6-5 to TRBJ1-1; D not resolved. This CDR3 is built from 15 residues. V dropped 0 bases and J dropped 0 bases, with 8 bases sitting between them. Germline V gene lookup returns CDR1 MNHEY and CDR2 SVGAGI. CDR3 region: CASSYSRAVNTEAFF. DNA of the CDR3: TGTGCCAGCAGTTACTCGAGGGCAGTGAACACTGAAGCTTTCTTT.

This clonotype was picked up many times. The V and J genes are TRBV7-2 and TRBJ2-1, with 14 bases that match TRBD2. The CDR3 totals 18 residues. Germline V gene lookup returns CDR1 SGHTA and CDR2 FQGNSA. V was clipped by 4 bases and J by 4 bases; unmatched bases: 9. The CDR3 is CASSSSPGTSGRYNEQFF. DNA for the CDR3: TGTGCCAGCAGCTCTTCCCCCGGGACTAGCGGGAGATACAATGAGCAGTTCTTC.

In its sample, this clonotype was seen many times. V usage is TRBV6-2 or TRBV6-3 and J usage is TRBJ1-1, with D possibly being TRBD1 (5 bases). The germline V gene has CDR1 MNHEY and CDR2 SVGEGT. The CDR3 is 15 residues long. V gave up 7 bases and J gave up 2 bases, with 17 bases separating them. The CDR3 sequence is CASTPTGTFNTEAFF. The CDR3, as DNA: TGTGCCAGCACCCCTACCGGGACCTTTAACACTGAAGCTTTCTTT.

This clonotype has ten or more counts. The J gene is TRBJ2-7, the V gene TRBV12-3 or TRBV12-4, with no clear D. Deletions cut 2 bases from V and 5 bases from J, with 13 bases between. The CDR3 has 14 amino acids. CDR3 loop: CASSLWGSFNEQYF. CDR3 nucleotides: TGTGCCAGCAGTTTATGGGGTAGCTTCAACGAGCAGTACTTC.

The chain couples TRBV18 to TRBJ2-7; no reliable D call. V dropped 1 base and J dropped 3 bases, with 22 bases sitting between them. The V gene's germline CDR1 is KGHSH and CDR2 LQKENI. The CDR3 has 18 amino acids. The CDR3 DNA is TGTGCCAGCTCACCACGGCCAAGGACCGAAGCCCCGGACTACGAGCAGTACTTC. Protein sequence: CASSPRPRTEAPDYEQYF.

This clonotype was counted at least ten times. This rearrangement joins TRBV11-2 to TRBJ2-2, with unresolved D. CDR3 length: 15 amino acids. V was shortened by 1 base and J by 3 bases, with 9 bases between the two germline ends. Germline CDR1 reads SGHAT; CDR2 reads FQNNGV. The CDR3 reads CASSLGGEYTGELFF. The CDR3 DNA reads as TGTGCCAGCAGCTTAGGGGGTGAATACACCGGGGAGCTGTTTTTT.

Many counts were recorded for this clonotype. The chain joins TRBV6-1 to TRBJ1-6; TRBD1 matches at 9 bases. The CDR3 is made up of 16 amino acids. V was clipped by 5 bases and J by 7 bases; unmatched bases: 9. Germline CDR1 MNHNS, CDR2 SASEGT. CDR3: CASSPQGAMRNSPLHF. The CDR3 coding sequence is TGTGCCAGCAGTCCACAGGGGGCTATGCGGAATTCACCCCTCCACTTT.

This clonotype occurred many times. The rearrangement joins TRBV12-3 or TRBV12-4 to TRBJ1-3, with a tentative D call TRBD1 (6 bases). Trimming shortened V by 5 bases and J by 2 bases, and 7 bases separated the two germline ends. The CDR3 is made up of 13 amino acids. The CDR3 sequence is CASSRTAGNTIYF. The CDR3 DNA reads as TGTGCCAGCAGTCGGACAGCTGGAAACACCATATATTTT.

J is TRBJ2-2 and V is TRBV4-1, with D perhaps matching TRBD1 (5 bases). The CDR3 has 18 amino acids. Looked up from germline, CDR1 is MGHRA and CDR2 is YSYEKL. V lost 0 bases and J 0 bases, leaving 14 bases between the germline ends. CDR3 sequence (DNA): TGCGCCAGCAGCCAAGATACCCCCTCCAGGGCGAACACCGGGGAGCTGTTTTTT. Protein sequence: CASSQDTPSRANTGELFF.

This clonotype was recorded many times. V and J are TRBV28 and TRBJ2-7, with D unresolved. Germline CDR1 reads MDHEN; CDR2 reads SYDVKM. V lost 3 bases and J 4 bases, leaving 7 bases between the germline ends. This CDR3 has 12 residues. CDR3 in DNA: TGTGCCAGCAGTTTTAAATTTTACGAGCAGTACTTC. Translated: CASSFKFYEQYF.

The chain links TRBV25-1 to TRBJ1-2; 11 nucleotides line up with TRBD1. Germline CDR1 and CDR2: MGHDK and SYGVNS. Trimming took 2 bases from V and 6 from J; bases not matched to a gene: 8. The CDR3 spans 16 residues. This chain's CDR3 is CASSEIGTGGADGYTF. CDR3 sequence (DNA): TGTGCCAGCAGTGAAATAGGGACAGGGGGTGCGGATGGCTACACCTTC.

This clonotype was seen a few times. The genes are TRBV30 and TRBJ2-3; 8 bases map to TRBD1. Germline lookup yields CDR1 GTSNPN and CDR2 SVGIG (reference sequence). The CDR3 has 14 residues. Unmatched junction bases numbered 7, after V lost 8 bases and J lost 0 bases. CDR3 DNA: TGTGCCCGAACAGGGGGTGTTAGCACAGATACGCAGTATTTT. Amino acids: CARTGGVSTDTQYF.

This clonotype occurred once. A clone one base away is much larger, so this may be a read error. This rearrangement joins TRBV12-3 or TRBV12-4 to TRBJ2-1; D remains ambiguous. CDR3 length: 13 amino acids. This CDR3 is CAGSLVRTDEQFF. As DNA, the CDR3 is TGTGCCGGCAGTTTAGTTAGGACGGATGAGCAGTTCTTC.

There are many counts of this clonotype. The chain has TRBV6-2 or TRBV6-3 and TRBJ2-3; TRBD2 matches 11 bases. This CDR3 contains 18 residues. Germline loops: CDR1 MNHEY, CDR2 SVGEGT. V lost 0 bases, J lost 4 bases, and 9 bases stayed unmatched. This chain's CDR3 is CASSYSGGLAGISDTQYF. The CDR3 DNA follows: TGTGCCAGCAGTTACTCCGGAGGACTAGCGGGTATTTCAGATACGCAGTATTTT.

This clonotype was counted between two and nine times. V gene TRBV6-1 combines with J gene TRBJ2-7; no definite D call. The V end lost 8 bases, the J end lost 2 bases, and 10 bases lay between the germline ends. The CDR3 has 12 amino acids. Germline lookup yields CDR1 MNHNS and CDR2 SASEGT. CDR3 amino acids: CASGEVAYEQYF. The DNA for the CDR3 is TGTGCCAGCGGAGAGGTCGCCTACGAGCAGTACTTC.

This clonotype was counted a few times. This chain links TRBV7-3 with TRBJ2-1, with D possibly TRBD1 on 5 matching bases. Germline CDR1 and CDR2: SGHTA and FQGTGA. The CDR3 spans 18 residues. V lost 4 bases, J lost 8 bases, and 27 bases lay in between. The CDR3 nucleotides are TGTGCCAGCAGCTCCACGTCCAGGGTGAGGATATATAATGATGAGCAGTTCTTC. It is translated as CASSSTSRVRIYNDEQFF.